The clone carrying this T cell receptor beta chain was seen a few times. The CDR3 sequence is 15 residues long. Germline V CDR1 and CDR2: KGHSH, LQKENI. The V end lost 0 bases, the J end lost 4 bases, and 12 bases lay between the germline ends. TCRdb re-called the 5' RACE reads through MiXCR, storing one row per CDR3 protein. The repertoire includes some 200,000 distinct CDR3 sequences, around 9.5% of them detected once, and around 3.3% sits in the top ten. The data belong to a study of T-cell memory formation after mild COVID-19. The chain joins TRBV18 to TRBJ1-1; no definite D call. The origin of this receptor is a man between 18 and 29 years old who had mild COVID-19 (a few samples of this study predate the infection). Cell type and time point are not known. The sample was PBMCs or a T cell subset sorted from them (not recorded which). As DNA, the CDR3 is TGTGCCAGCTCACCACCGGCGGGCGCGGGCACTGAAGCTTTCTTT. As protein: CASSPPAGAGTEAFF.